This TCR beta chain was captured by sequencing in a study of response to subunit inactivated influenza vaccine. TCRdb ran MiXCR on the RT-PCR reads and lists one entry per CDR3 protein. Altogether about 520,000 distinct CDR3 sequences are present, roughly 23% being singletons, with the ten largest covering approximately 2%. This clonotype was seen more than once but under ten times. This TCR was recovered from a man aged 50-59 years who received an inactivated influenza vaccine. The specimen comprised CD4+ T cells sorted from PBMCs, sampled roughly 5 days after vaccination.

CDR3 sequence: CASSLNRGSETQYF. The CDR3 region has the DNA TGTGCCAGCAGCCTGAACAGGGGAAGCGAGACCCAGTACTTC. This rearrangement joins TRBV3-1 to TRBJ2-5; 7 bases align to TRBD1. Germline assignment: CDR1 LGHDT and CDR2 YNNKEL (reference sequence). Trimming at V came to 4 bases and at J to 5 bases, leaving 7 bases not matched to a gene. The CDR3 has 14 residues.